This passage covers 5 T cell receptor beta chains from one sample sequenced in a study of T cell changes during pregnancy in multiple sclerosis (dated 2019 in TCRdb). Library preparation used the immunoSEQ multiplex PCR assay. In its TCRdb copy, this immuneACCESS table keeps in-frame sequences only and misses some clones. Where compared with another copy, unresolved V genes explain less than half of these, and the others have no known cause. In this sample the table shows approximately 30,000 clones, 89% of which occur a single time. Of the sample, around 0.58% is held by the ten largest clones. Sequencing used CD4+ T cells from peripheral blood mononuclear cells, obtained in the first trimester of pregnancy. The receptors shown here come from a female donor in good health, enrolled as a control in a pregnancy study.

This sequence joins TRBV7-9 and TRBJ2-1, with 8 nucleotides matching TRBD1. V shed 5 bases and J 14 bases; nucleotides not matched to a gene: 14. The CDR3 has 14 amino acids. CDR1 and CDR2 from the germline V gene are SEHNR and FQNEAQ (reference sequence). This CDR3 is CASSPQGAFPQKFF. The CDR3 bases are TGTGCCAGCAGCCCTCAGGGGGCCTTCCCCCAAAAGTTCTTC.

To note about this clone: The junction departs from the called germline gene at one end, perhaps through a read error. This chain connects TRBV7-7 to TRBJ2-5, with 9 bases lining up with TRBD2. The CDR3 is 16 amino acids. Germline CDR1 reads SSHAT; CDR2 reads FNYEAQ (reference sequence). Here the CDR3 reads CASSLAFLAGQETQYF. The CDR3 DNA reads as TGTGCTAGCAGCTTAGCTTTCCTAGCGGGGCAAGAGACCCAGTACTTC.

The rearrangement links TRBV5-1 to TRBJ2-1; tentatively, D is TRBD2 (6 bases). CDR3 length equals 14 residues. V lost 0 bases, J lost 4 bases, and 8 bases lay in between. CDR1 and CDR2 (germline): SGHRS, YFSETQ. The CDR3 protein is CASSLGDWYNEQFF. The CDR3 DNA sequence: TGCGCCAGCAGCTTGGGGGACTGGTACAATGAGCAGTTCTTC. Drawing the rest from reference TRBV5-1 and TRBJ2-1, the complete variable domain is KAGVTQTPRYLIKTRGQQVTLSCSPISGHRSVSWYQQTPGQGLQFLFEYFSETQRNKGNFPGRFSGRQFSNSRSEMNVSTLELGDSALYLCASSLGDWYNEQFFGPGTRLTVL.

The chain employs TRBV9 and TRBJ1-2, with D unclear. V was trimmed by 8 bases and J by 7 bases, leaving 24 bases between them. CDR1 is SGDLS, CDR2 YYNGEE, per germline. The CDR3 contains 15 residues. The CDR3 DNA follows: TGTGCCAGTTCCGGGTTCAGTATAAATCTCGGTGGCTACACCTTC. Its translation: CASSGFSINLGGYTF.

This chain links TRBV11-2 with TRBJ2-7; 7 positions match TRBD2. This CDR3 has 15 amino acids. The germline gives CDR1 SGHAT, CDR2 FQNNGV. J was trimmed by 4 bases and V by 6 bases; bases with no gene match: 12. CDR3: CASSHGLGPDYEQYF. CDR3 nucleotide sequence: TGTGCCAGCAGTCACGGACTAGGACCAGATTACGAGCAGTACTTC.